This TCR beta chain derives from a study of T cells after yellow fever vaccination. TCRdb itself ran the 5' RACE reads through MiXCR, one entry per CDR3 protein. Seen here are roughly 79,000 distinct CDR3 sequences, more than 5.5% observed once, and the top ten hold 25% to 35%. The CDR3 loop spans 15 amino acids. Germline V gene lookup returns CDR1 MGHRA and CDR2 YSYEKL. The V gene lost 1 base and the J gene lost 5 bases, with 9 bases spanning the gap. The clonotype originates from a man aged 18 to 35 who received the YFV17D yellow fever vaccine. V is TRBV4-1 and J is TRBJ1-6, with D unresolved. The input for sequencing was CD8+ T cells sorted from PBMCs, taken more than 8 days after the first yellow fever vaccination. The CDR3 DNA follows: TGCGCCAGCAGCCAAGGAGATAGCGATAATTCACCCCTCCACTTT. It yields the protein CASSQGDSDNSPLHF.